This T cell receptor (beta chain) comes out of a study of shared clonotypes between healthy human individuals. Study-wide points: It was the non-shared clonotypes that had lower generation probabilities than clonotypes shared by all four donors.

Profiled with immunoSEQ multiplex PCR; TCRdb holds only in-frame clones, not every one. The repertoire holds 2 million to 2.5 million clones, 95% seen once, with under 0.15% in the top ten. The CDR3 loop spans 16 amino acids. The germline V gene has CDR1 SGHDT and CDR2 YYEEEE. V shed 2 bases, J shed 6 bases, and the junction held 9 bases outside the gene matches. Every one of the donors was a Caucasian adult that lived in Nashville, Tennessee. About this clone: The antigen is undetermined.

The TCR sequence derives from a man in his late teens or twenties in good health. Sequences were obtained from naive CD4+ T cells sorted from blood. Regarding subset: CD45RA+ positively selected. The chain is built from TRBV5-6 and TRBJ2-2; TRBD2 agrees at 8 bases. CDR3 in DNA: TGTGCCAGCAGCTTTCCGGGACTAGGAATTTCCGGGGAGCTGTTTTTT. It is translated as CASSFPGLGISGELFF.